This is a list of T cell receptor beta chains from one sample in a study of blood T cells in healthy people across ages. Using its own MiXCR run on the 5' RACE reads, TCRdb lists one record per CDR3 protein. The profile shows fewer than 1.5 million distinct CDR3 sequences, 42% of them singletons. Material: blood. The receptors shown here come from a woman younger than 35 in good health. Each CDR3 is given with its conserved first and last residue. Each record gives: clone size, D gene, V gene, J gene, CDR3 protein, CDR3 DNA. A D gene is named only where the DNA matches it firmly. Clone sizes are given selectively: once, few, many, or a class where the clone is expanded.

-	TRBD2	TRBV9	TRBJ2-2	CASSAGLAGGPNTGELFF	TGTGCCAGCAGCGCCGGACTAGCGGGGGGTCCTAACACCGGGGAGCTGTTTTTT
few	-	TRBV27	TRBJ1-2	CATRGGGGYTF	TGTGCCACCCGAGGGGGTGGCGGCTACACCTTC
once	-	TRBV3-1	TRBJ2-2	CASSQELVSGELFF	TGTGCCAGCAGCCAAGAACTAGTGTCCGGGGAGCTGTTTTTT
-	TRBD1	TRBV28	TRBJ1-2	CASSRHETGTAGGYTF	TGTGCCAGCAGCCGACACGAAACCGGGACAGCGGGTGGCTACACCTTC
-	-	TRBV10-3	TRBJ2-1	CAMGVEGAREQFF	TGTGCCATGGGGGTGGAGGGGGCAAGAGAGCAGTTCTTC
-	-	TRBV10-3	TRBJ1-1	CAIRQGRDPNTEAFF	TGTGCCATCAGACAAGGGCGGGACCCAAACACTGAAGCTTTCTTT
-	-	TRBV6-5	TRBJ2-7	CASSYSLQGPYEQYF	TGTGCCAGCAGTTACTCTTTACAGGGCCCCTACGAGCAGTACTTC
-	-	TRBV6-1	TRBJ2-7	CASSPPTMSSYEQYF	TGTGCCAGCAGTCCCCCAACTATGAGCTCCTACGAGCAGTACTTC
once	TRBD2	TRBV6-5	TRBJ2-7	CASFPSGGASYNEQYF	TGTGCCAGCTTCCCTAGCGGGGGGGCCTCCTACAATGAGCAGTACTTC
few	TRBD2	TRBV2	TRBJ2-3	CASSGTGTSARRADTQYF	TGTGCCAGCAGTGGGACCGGGACTAGCGCCAGACGGGCAGATACGCAGTATTTT
few	-	TRBV4-1	TRBJ2-1	CASSQEKPRRTHEQFF	TGCGCCAGCAGCCAAGAAAAGCCGCGCCGGACACATGAGCAGTTCTTC
-	-	TRBV24-1	TRBJ1-2	CATSDTLQGLGSGYTF	TGTGCCACCAGTGACACCCTGCAGGGTTTAGGTAGCGGCTACACCTTC
-	TRBD1	TRBV29-1	TRBJ2-1	CSQRDRVAYNEQFF	TGCAGCCAAAGGGACAGGGTGGCATACAATGAGCAGTTCTTC
-	-	TRBV3-1	TRBJ1-2	CASSQRGRHYGYTF	TGTGCCAGCAGCCAGAGGGGTCGCCACTATGGCTACACCTTC
-	TRBD2	TRBV11-2	TRBJ2-3	CASSFYAGTSEDTQYF	TGTGCCAGCAGCTTCTACGCCGGGACTAGCGAAGATACGCAGTATTTT
-	-	TRBV7-2	TRBJ2-7	CASGFLDSGLYEQYF	TGTGCCAGCGGCTTCCTGGACTCTGGCCTCTACGAGCAGTACTTC
-	-	TRBV3-1	TRBJ2-2	CASSQVDYTGEQFF	TGTGCCAGCAGCCAAGTCGATTACACCGGGGAGCAGTTTTTT
few	-	TRBV7-2	TRBJ2-3	CASSLVSAVDTQYF	TGTGCCAGCAGCTTAGTTTCGGCGGTGGATACGCAGTATTTT
-	TRBD2	TRBV13	TRBJ2-3	CASRPAGGWDTQYF	TGTGCCAGCAGACCAGCGGGAGGGTGGGATACGCAGTATTTT
-	-	TRBV12-3/TRBV12-4	TRBJ2-5	CASSLARMETQYF	TGTGCCAGCAGTTTAGCCCGGATGGAGACCCAGTACTTC
many	-	TRBV10-2	TRBJ2-3	CASKSRAELSTQYF	TGCGCCAGCAAGTCGAGGGCAGAGCTAAGTACGCAGTATTTT
-	-	TRBV5-1	TRBJ2-7	CASSLDFSYEQYF	TGCGCCAGCAGCTTGGATTTCTCCTACGAGCAGTACTTC
-	-	TRBV5-5	TRBJ2-7	CASSQRRGEQYF	TGTGCCAGCAGCCAGCGCCGCGGCGAGCAGTACTTC
-	-	TRBV6-1	TRBJ2-4	CASSELRGNKQYF	TGTGCCAGCAGTGAATTGAGGGGAAATAAGCAGTACTTC